Presented here are 6 T cell receptor beta chains from one specimen sequenced in a study of T cells in Graves' hyperthyroidism and ophthalmopathy. Amplification of TCR beta CDR3 regions used RNA as the template. An initial round of RT-PCR targeting the TCR CDR3 relied on the HTBI primer set. TCRdb reanalysed the multiplex PCR reads using MiXCR and keeps one entry per CDR3 protein. The sample records 500,000 to 800,000 distinct CDR3 sequences, roughly 14% being singletons. The sample taken for sequencing was blood. The receptors were gathered from a woman aged 45-65 years with Graves' ophthalmopathy.

This sequence joins TRBV4-2 and TRBJ1-2; no clear D. CDR1 is LGHNA, CDR2 YNFKEQ, per germline. This CDR3 contains 15 residues. Trimming pared 4 bases from V and 8 bases from J, leaving 20 bases between. The CDR3 coding sequence is TGTGCCAGCAGCCCAAAGCGGACCTGGTTGGGCGGCTACACCTTC. Its translation: CASSPKRTWLGGYTF.

This clonotype was counted only a few times. The rearrangement joins TRBV18 to TRBJ1-6, with 7 bases identical to TRBD1. Germline V gene data show CDR1 as KGHSH and CDR2 as LQKENI. The CDR3 sequence is 16 residues long. Germline trimming cut 3 bases from V and 13 bases from J; bases unmatched to any gene: 15. CDR3 DNA: TGTGCCAGCTCACCTTCAGGGGGTCCGGTGATAAATCCCCTCCACTTT. Amino acid sequence: CASSPSGGPVINPLHF.

This clonotype appeared many times. This chain connects TRBV27 to TRBJ1-2; D is unclear. Trimming took 3 bases from V and 1 from J, leaving 3 bases between them. The CDR3 runs 12 residues. The germline CDR1 and CDR2 sequences are MNHEY and SMNVEV (reference sequence). CDR3: CASSFNNYGYTF. As DNA, the CDR3 is TGTGCCAGCAGTTTTAATAACTATGGCTACACCTTC.

The chain has TRBV9 and TRBJ1-1; the D gene is possibly TRBD1 (5 bases). V lost 0 bases and J lost 4, with 13 bases in between. There are 15 residues in the CDR3. Germline V gives CDR1 SGDLS, CDR2 YYNGEE. The CDR3 nucleotides are TGTGCCAGCAGCGTAGACGGAGGGGAGGGCACTGAAGCTTTCTTT. The encoded protein is CASSVDGGEGTEAFF.

This clonotype has ten or more counts. The V gene is TRBV28, the J gene TRBJ2-7; D is unclear. CDR3 size: 15 residues. In germline, CDR1 is MDHEN, CDR2 SYDVKM. V shed 2 bases and J shed 3 bases, with 14 bases lying between them. CDR3 sequence reads: CASSLEFSAFYEQYF. CDR3 bases: TGTGCCAGCAGTTTAGAATTCTCGGCTTTCTACGAGCAGTACTTC.

V usage is TRBV9 and J usage is TRBJ1-1; D unresolved. CDR1 is SGDLS and CDR2 is YYNGEE in the germline V gene. V was cut by 0 bases and J by 2 bases, with 8 bases left in between. The CDR3 spans 14 residues. The CDR3 loop is CASSVVAANTEAFF. The CDR3 DNA reads TGTGCCAGCAGCGTAGTCGCGGCCAACACTGAAGCTTTCTTT.